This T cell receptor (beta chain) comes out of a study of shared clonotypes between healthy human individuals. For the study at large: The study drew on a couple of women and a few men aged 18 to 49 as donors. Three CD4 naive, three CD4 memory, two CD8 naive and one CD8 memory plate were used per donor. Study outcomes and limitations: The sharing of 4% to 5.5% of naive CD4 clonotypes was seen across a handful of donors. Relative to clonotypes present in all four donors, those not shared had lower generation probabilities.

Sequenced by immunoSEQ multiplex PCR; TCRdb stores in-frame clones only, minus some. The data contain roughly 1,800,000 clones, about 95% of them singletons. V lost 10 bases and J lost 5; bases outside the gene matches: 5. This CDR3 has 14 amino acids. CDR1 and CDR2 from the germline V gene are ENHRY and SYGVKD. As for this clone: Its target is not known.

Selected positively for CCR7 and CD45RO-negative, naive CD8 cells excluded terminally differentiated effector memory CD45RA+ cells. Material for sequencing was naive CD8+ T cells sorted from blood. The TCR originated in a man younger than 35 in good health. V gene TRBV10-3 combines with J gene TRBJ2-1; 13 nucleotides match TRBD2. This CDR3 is CANKGTSGNNEQFF. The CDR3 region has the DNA TGTGCCAACAAAGGGACTAGCGGGAACAATGAGCAGTTCTTC.